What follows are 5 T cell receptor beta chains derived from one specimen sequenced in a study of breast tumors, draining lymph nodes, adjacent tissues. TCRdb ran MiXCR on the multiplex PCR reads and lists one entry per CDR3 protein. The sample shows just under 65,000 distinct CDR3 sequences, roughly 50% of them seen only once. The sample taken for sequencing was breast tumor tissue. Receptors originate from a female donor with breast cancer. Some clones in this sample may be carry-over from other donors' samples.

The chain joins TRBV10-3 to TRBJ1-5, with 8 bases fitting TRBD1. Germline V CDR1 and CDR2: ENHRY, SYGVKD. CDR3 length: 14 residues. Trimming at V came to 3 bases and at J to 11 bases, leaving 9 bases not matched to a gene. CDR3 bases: TGTGCCATCAGTGAAGGGACAGGCCAAGAGACCCAGCATTTT. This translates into CAISEGTGQETQHF.

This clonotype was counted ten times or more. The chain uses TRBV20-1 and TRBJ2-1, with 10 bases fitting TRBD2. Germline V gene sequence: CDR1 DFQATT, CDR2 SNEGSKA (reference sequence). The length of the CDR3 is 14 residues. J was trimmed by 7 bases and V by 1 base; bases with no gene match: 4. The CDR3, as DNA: TGCAGTGCTAGAGGTAGCGGGAGGTTAAATGAGCAGTTCTTC. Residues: CSARGSGRLNEQFF.

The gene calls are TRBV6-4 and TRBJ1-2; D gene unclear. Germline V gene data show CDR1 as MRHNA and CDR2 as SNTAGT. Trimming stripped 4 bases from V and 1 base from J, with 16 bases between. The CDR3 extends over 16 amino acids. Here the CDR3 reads CASSVSRPNLNYGYTF. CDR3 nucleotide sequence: TGTGCCAGCAGTGTCAGTCGGCCTAACCTTAACTATGGCTACACCTTC.

The CDR3 DNA follows: TGTGCCAGCAGTCCATTAACAGGGTCAGGCACTGAAGCTTTCTTT. It encodes CASSPLTGSGTEAFF. The gene calls are TRBV11-2 and TRBJ1-1; D perhaps matches TRBD1 (6 bases). The V gene lost 6 bases and the J gene lost 4 bases, with 18 bases spanning the gap. Germline-derived CDR1 and CDR2 are SGHAT and FQNNGV. This CDR3 has 15 residues. The full variable domain, with the rest looked up from reference TRBV11-2 and TRBJ1-1, is EAGVAQSPRYKIIEKRQSVAFWCNPISGHATLYWYQQILGQGPKLLIQFQNNGVVDDSQLPKDRFSAERLKGVDSTLKIQPAKLEDSAVYLCASSPLTGSGTEAFFGQGTRLTVV.

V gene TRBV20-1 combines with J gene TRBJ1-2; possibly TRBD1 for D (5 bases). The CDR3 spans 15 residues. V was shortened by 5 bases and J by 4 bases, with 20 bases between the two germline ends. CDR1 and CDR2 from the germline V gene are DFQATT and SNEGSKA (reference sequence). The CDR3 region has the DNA TGCAGTGCTCCCGGGACCGCCCGCTTAAGCTATGGCTACACCTTC. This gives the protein CSAPGTARLSYGYTF.